This T cell receptor beta chain was identified during a study of blood T cell repertoires in COVID-19. Study overall: Donors in the United States, Italy and Spain gave samples during acute or convalescent COVID-19. PBMCs, B-cell-depleted T cells, or T cells provided the cDNA or gDNA that made up the material.

V lost 8 bases and J lost 0, with 14 bases in between. Looked up from germline, CDR1 is MNHEY and CDR2 is SVGAGI. The CDR3 has 14 residues. Produced via immunoSEQ multiplex PCR; TCRdb's table is partial and in-frame only. This sample has roughly 28,000 clones, with roughly four fifths found just once. The source is a man aged 65 to 79 with acute or convalescent COVID-19. The sequencing input was peripheral blood. The rearrangement uses TRBV6-5 and TRBJ2-7; a weak D match, TRBD2 (5 bases). For the CDR3, the DNA is TGTGCCAGCCAACCAAGCGGCAGCTCCTACGAGCAGTACTTC. Protein sequence: CASQPSGSSYEQYF.